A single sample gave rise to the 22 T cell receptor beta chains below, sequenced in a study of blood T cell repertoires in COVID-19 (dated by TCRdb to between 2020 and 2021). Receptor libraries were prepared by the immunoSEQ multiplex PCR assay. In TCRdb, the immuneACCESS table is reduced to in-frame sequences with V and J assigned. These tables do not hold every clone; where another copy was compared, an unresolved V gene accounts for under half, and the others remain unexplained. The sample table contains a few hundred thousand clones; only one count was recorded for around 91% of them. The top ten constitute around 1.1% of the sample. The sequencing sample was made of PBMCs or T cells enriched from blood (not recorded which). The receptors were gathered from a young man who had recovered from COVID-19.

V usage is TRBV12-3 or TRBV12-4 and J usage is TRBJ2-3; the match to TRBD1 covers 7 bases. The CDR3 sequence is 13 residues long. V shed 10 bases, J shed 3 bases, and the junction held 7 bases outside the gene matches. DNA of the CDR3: TGTGCCACCCGGGACAGCGAAACAGATACGCAGTATTTT. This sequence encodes CATRDSETDTQYF.

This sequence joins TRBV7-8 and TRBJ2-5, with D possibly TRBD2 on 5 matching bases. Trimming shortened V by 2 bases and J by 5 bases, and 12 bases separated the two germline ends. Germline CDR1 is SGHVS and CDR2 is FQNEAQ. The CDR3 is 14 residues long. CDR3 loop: CASSLRGIYETQYF. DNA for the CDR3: TGTGCCAGCAGCTTACGGGGAATTTACGAGACCCAGTACTTC.

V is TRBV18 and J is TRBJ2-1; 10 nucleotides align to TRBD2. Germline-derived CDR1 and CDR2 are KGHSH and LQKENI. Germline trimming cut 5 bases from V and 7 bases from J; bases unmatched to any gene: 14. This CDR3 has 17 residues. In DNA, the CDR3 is TGTGCCAGCTCAACAATCCGACCCGGGACTAGCGCAAATGAGCAGTTCTTC. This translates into CASSTIRPGTSANEQFF.

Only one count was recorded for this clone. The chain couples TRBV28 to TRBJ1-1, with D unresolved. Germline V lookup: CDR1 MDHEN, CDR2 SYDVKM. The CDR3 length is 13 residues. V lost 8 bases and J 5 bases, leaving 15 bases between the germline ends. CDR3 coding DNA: TGTGCCAGCGTAAGGGAGGTGGGGACTGAAGCTTTCTTT. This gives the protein CASVREVGTEAFF.

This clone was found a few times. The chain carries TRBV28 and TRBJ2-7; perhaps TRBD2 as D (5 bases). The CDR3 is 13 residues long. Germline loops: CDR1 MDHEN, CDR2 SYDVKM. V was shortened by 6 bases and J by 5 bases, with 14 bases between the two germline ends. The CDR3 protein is CASRGPSYHEQYF. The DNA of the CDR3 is TGTGCCAGCAGGGGCCCTAGCTACCACGAGCAGTACTTC.

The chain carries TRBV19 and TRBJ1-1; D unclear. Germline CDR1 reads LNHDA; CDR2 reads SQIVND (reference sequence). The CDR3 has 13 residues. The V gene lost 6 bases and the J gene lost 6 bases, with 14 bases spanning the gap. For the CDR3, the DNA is TGTGCCAGTAGACTACTCAGCGGGTCTGAAGCTTTCTTT. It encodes CASRLLSGSEAFF.

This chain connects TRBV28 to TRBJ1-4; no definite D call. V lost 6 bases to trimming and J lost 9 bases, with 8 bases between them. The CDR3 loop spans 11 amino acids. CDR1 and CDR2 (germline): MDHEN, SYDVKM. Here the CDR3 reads CASSTDKKLFF. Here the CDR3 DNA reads TGTGCCAGCAGCACAGACAAAAAACTGTTTTTT.

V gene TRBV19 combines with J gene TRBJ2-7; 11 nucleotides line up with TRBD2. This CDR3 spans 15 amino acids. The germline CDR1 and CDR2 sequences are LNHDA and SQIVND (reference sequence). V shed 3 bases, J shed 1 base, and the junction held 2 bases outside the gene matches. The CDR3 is CASSILAGGSYEQYF. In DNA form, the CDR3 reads TGTGCCAGTAGTATCCTAGCGGGAGGATCCTACGAGCAGTACTTC. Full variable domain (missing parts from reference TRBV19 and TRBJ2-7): DGGITQSPKYLFRKEGQNVTLSCEQNLNHDAMYWYRQDPGQGLRLIYYSQIVNDFQKGDIAEGYSVSREKKESFPLTVTSAQKNPTAFYLCASSILAGGSYEQYFGPGTRLTVT.

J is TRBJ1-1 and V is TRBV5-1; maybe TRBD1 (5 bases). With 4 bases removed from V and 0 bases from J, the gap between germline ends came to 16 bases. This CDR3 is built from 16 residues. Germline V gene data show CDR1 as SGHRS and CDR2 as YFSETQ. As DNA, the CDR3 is TGCGCCAGCAGCCTCCAGGGAGGAGACATGAACACTGAAGCTTTCTTT. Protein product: CASSLQGGDMNTEAFF.

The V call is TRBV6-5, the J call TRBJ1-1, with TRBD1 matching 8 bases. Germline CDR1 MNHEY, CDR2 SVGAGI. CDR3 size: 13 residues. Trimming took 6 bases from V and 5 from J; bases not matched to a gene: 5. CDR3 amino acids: CASRLQGGTEAFF. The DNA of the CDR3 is TGTGCCAGCAGGTTACAGGGGGGGACTGAAGCTTTCTTT.

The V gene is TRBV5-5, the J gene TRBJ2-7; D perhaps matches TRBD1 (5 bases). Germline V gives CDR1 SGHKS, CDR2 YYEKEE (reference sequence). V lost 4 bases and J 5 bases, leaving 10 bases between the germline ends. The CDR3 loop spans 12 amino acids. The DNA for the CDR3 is TGTGCCAGCAGCAATTCAGGGCACGAGCAGTACTTC. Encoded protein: CASSNSGHEQYF. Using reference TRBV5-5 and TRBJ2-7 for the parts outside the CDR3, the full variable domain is DAGVTQSPTHLIKTRGQQVTLRCSPISGHKSVSWYQQVLGQGPQFIFQYYEKEERGRGNFPDRFSARQFPNYSSELNVNALLLGDSALYLCASSNSGHEQYFGPGTRLTVT.

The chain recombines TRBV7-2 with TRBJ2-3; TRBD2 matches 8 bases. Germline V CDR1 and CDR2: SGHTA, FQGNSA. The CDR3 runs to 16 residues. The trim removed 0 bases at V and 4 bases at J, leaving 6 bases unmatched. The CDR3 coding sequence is TGTGCCAGCAGCTTAGCGTCGGGAGGGCGTTCAGATACGCAGTATTTT. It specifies CASSLASGGRSDTQYF.

This chain's CDR3 is CASSDWRIRTEAFF. The CDR3 DNA is TGCGCCAGCAGTGACTGGCGGATCCGCACTGAAGCTTTCTTT. The gene calls are TRBV10-2 and TRBJ1-1; D unresolved. V was pared by 3 bases and J by 4 bases, with 12 bases between. This CDR3 comprises 14 residues. Germline V gives CDR1 WSHSY, CDR2 SAAADI.

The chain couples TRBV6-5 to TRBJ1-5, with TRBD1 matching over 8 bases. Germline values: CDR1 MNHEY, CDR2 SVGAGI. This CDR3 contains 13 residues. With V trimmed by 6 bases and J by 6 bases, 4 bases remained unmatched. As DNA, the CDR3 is TGTGCCAGCAGAGACAGGGGTGGTCAGCCCCAGCATTTT. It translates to CASRDRGGQPQHF.

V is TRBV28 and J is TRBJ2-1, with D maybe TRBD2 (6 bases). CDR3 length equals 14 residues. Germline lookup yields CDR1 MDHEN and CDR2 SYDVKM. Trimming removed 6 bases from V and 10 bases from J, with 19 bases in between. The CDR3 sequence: CASSPTREVAEQFF. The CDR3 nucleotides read TGTGCCAGCAGCCCAACAAGGGAGGTAGCGGAGCAGTTCTTC. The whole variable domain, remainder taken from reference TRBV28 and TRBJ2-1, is DVKVTQSSRYLVKRTGEKVFLECVQDMDHENMFWYRQDPGLGLRLIYFSYDVKMKEKGDIPEGYSVSREKKERFSLILESASTNQTSMYLCASSPTREVAEQFFGPGTRLTVL.

The CDR3 nucleotides are TGTGCCAGCAACATACAACAGAACACTGAAGCTTTCTTT. This translates into CASNIQQNTEAFF. The rearrangement joins TRBV28 to TRBJ1-1; the D is unclear. Germline lookup yields CDR1 MDHEN and CDR2 SYDVKM. With 7 bases removed from V and 1 base from J, the gap between germline ends came to 10 bases. The CDR3 runs to 13 residues.

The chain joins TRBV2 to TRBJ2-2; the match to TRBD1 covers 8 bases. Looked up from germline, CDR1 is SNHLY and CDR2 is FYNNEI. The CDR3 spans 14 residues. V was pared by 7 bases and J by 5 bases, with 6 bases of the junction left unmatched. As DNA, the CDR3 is TGTGCCAGCACTGCGACAGGGGTAACCGGGGAGCTGTTTTTT. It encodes CASTATGVTGELFF.

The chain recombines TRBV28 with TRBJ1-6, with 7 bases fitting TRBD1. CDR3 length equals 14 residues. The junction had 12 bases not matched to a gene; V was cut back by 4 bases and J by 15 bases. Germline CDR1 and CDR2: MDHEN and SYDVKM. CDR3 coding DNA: TGTGCCAGCAGTTGGGAAGGGGGCCGGCTACTCCTCCACTTT. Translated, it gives CASSWEGGRLLLHF.

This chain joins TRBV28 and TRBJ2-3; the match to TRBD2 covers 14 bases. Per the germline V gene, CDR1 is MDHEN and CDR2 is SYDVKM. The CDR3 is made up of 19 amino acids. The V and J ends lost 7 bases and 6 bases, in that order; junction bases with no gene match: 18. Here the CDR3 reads CASNVTGTSGSEFRDTQYF. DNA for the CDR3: TGTGCCAGCAACGTTACCGGGACTAGCGGGAGTGAGTTCAGGGATACGCAGTATTTT.

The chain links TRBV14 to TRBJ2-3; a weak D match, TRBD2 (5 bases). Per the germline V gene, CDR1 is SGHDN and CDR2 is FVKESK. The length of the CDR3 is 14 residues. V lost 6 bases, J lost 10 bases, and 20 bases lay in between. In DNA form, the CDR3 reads TGTGCCAGCAGTCACTGGGCCTCCCGGACTGCGCAGTATTTT. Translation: CASSHWASRTAQYF.

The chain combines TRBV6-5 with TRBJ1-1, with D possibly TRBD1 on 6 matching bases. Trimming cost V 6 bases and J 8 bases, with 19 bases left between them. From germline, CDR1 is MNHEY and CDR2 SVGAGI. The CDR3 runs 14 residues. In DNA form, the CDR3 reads TGTGCCAGCAGCTCCTTCTCCGACGGACAGGAAGCTTTCTTT. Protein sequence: CASSSFSDGQEAFF.

CDR3 sequence reads: CASSLVPTGGGNQPQHF. The CDR3 DNA sequence: TGTGCCAGCAGCTTAGTCCCCACAGGGGGAGGCAATCAGCCCCAGCATTTT. The gene calls are TRBV7-9 and TRBJ1-5; TRBD1 matches at 8 bases. The CDR3 is 17 residues long. Germline assignment: CDR1 SEHNR and CDR2 FQNEAQ (reference sequence). After removal of 1 base from V and 2 bases from J, the junction contained 7 bases not matched to a gene.